The subject of this entry is one TCR beta chain. Per germline, CDR1 SGHDN and CDR2 FVKESK. The CDR3 is 13 amino acids. V was cut by 5 bases and J by 1 base, with 8 bases left in between. These data originate in a study of PD-L1 blockade in urothelial cancer. Time point meaning: pretreatment peripheral blood. Sample contribution per patient ranged from 1 to 8, covering pretreatment and on-treatment. The repertoire was sequenced with immunoSEQ multiplex PCR; TCRdb's copy has only in-frame clones and lacks some. In the table there are roughly 120,000 clones, 84% of which are singletons. Specimen: PBMCs, collected around atezolizumab (anti-PD-L1) treatment. This receptor was identified in a man aged 45-60 years with urothelial cancer. The chain uses TRBV14 and TRBJ1-1; D gene unclear. The CDR3 here is CASSFTGNTEAFF. DNA of the CDR3: TGTGCCAGCAGCTTCACGGGGAACACTGAAGCTTTCTTT.